Shown below are 12 T cell receptor beta chains from a single sample sequenced in a study of blood T cell repertoires in COVID-19. Sequencing used immunoSEQ multiplex PCR; TCRdb keeps in-frame clones, though not all of them. The sample has a few hundred thousand clones, approximately 85% seen once. Input material: peripheral blood. Receptor source: a human donor in a cohort sampled during active COVID-19.

The V and J genes are TRBV7-9 and TRBJ1-2, with D tentatively TRBD1 (6 bases). The V and J ends lost 10 bases and 3 bases respectively, with 21 bases between them. CDR3 length equals 15 residues. From germline, CDR1 is SEHNR and CDR2 FQNEAQ (reference sequence). The CDR3 region is CATNPTGISHYGYTF. The CDR3 DNA is TGTGCCACGAATCCAACAGGGATTAGTCACTATGGCTACACCTTC.

This clone appeared once. The chain couples TRBV7-8 to TRBJ1-4; tentatively, D is TRBD1 (5 bases). The CDR3 has 16 amino acids. Trimming pared 1 base from V and 8 bases from J, leaving 17 bases between. Germline V gene data show CDR1 as SGHVS and CDR2 as FQNEAQ. The CDR3, as DNA: TGTGCCAGCAGCTTAGTCTTCGGGCAGGGAGGCGAAAAACTGTTTTTT. Encoded protein: CASSLVFGQGGEKLFF.

The chain joins TRBV2 to TRBJ1-1; perhaps TRBD1 as D (5 bases). The CDR3 contains 16 residues. V was pared by 7 bases and J by 0 bases, with 18 bases between. Germline CDR1 and CDR2: SNHLY and FYNNEI. The CDR3, as DNA: TGTGCCAGCACCTATGGGGCGACAGTTCTGAACACTGAAGCTTTCTTT. Its translation is CASTYGATVLNTEAFF.

This chain joins TRBV2 and TRBJ1-5; TRBD1 aligns across 7 bases. The V gene end was trimmed by 6 bases and the J gene end by 4 bases; junction bases not matched to a gene: 6. Per the germline V gene, CDR1 is SNHLY and CDR2 is FYNNEI. This CDR3 comprises 14 residues. The CDR3 loop reads CASRGDSPNQPQHF. The CDR3 nucleotides read TGTGCCAGCAGGGGGGACAGCCCTAATCAGCCCCAGCATTTT.

The DNA for the CDR3 is TGTGCCAGCAGCTCCTCCGGCGGGGTCGACGGGGAGCTGTTTTTT. Translation gives CASSSSGGVDGELFF. J is TRBJ2-2 and V is TRBV7-3; the D gene is possibly TRBD2 (6 bases). The CDR3 sequence is 15 residues long. Germline V gene lookup returns CDR1 SGHTA and CDR2 FQGTGA. The ends were cut back, 4 bases at V and 7 bases at J, with 16 bases in the middle.

The CDR3, as DNA: TGTGCCAGCAAGCAGGCCACAGATACGCAGTATTTT. This encodes CASKQATDTQYF. This chain joins TRBV9 and TRBJ2-3, with D unclear. The CDR3 extends over 12 amino acids. Deletions cut 6 bases from V and 2 bases from J, with 7 bases between. Germline CDR1 reads SGDLS; CDR2 reads YYNGEE.

This clone was observed a few times. The chain carries TRBV27 and TRBJ1-2; 8 bases are a match to TRBD1. This CDR3 has 13 amino acids. Germline V gene sequence: CDR1 MNHEY, CDR2 SMNVEV (reference sequence). V gave up 6 bases and J gave up 6 bases; unmatched junction bases: 6. CDR3 sequence (DNA): TGTGCCAGCAGCCCATCAGGGGGCGATGGCTACACCTTC. Translated, it gives CASSPSGGDGYTF.

The chain couples TRBV30 to TRBJ2-2; 12 bases line up with TRBD2. Germline V lookup: CDR1 GTSNPN, CDR2 SVGIG (reference sequence). The CDR3 is 16 amino acids. CDR3 in DNA: TGTGCTTGCAAACTAGCGGGGGGTGCGAACACCGGGGAGCTGTTTTTT. It is translated as CACKLAGGANTGELFF. The full variable domain, completed using reference TRBV30 and TRBJ2-2, is SQTIHQWPATLVQPVGSPLSLECTVEGTSNPNLYWYRQAAGRGLQLLFYSVGIGQISSEVPQNLSASRPQDRQFILSSKKLLLSDSGFYLCACKLAGGANTGELFFGEGSRLTVL.

The gene calls are TRBV9 and TRBJ1-5, with D unclear. Between the trimmed V and J ends, which lost 0 bases and 3 bases, there was a span of 10 bases. There are 15 residues in the CDR3. CDR1 is SGDLS and CDR2 is YYNGEE in the germline V gene. Here the CDR3 reads CASSVEDGDNQPQHF. The CDR3 coding sequence is TGTGCCAGCAGCGTAGAGGACGGGGACAATCAGCCCCAGCATTTT.

This clone has only one observation. This chain joins TRBV12-3 or TRBV12-4 and TRBJ2-7; D gene uncertain. Trimming removed 5 bases at V and 0 bases at J, with 8 bases between. The CDR3 has 13 residues. As DNA, the CDR3 is TGTGCCAGCAGTCTCCAGGACTCCTACGAGCAGTACTTC. Protein product: CASSLQDSYEQYF.

The chain is built from TRBV3-1 (or the pseudogene TRBV3-2) and TRBJ1-4, with D possibly being TRBD1 (5 bases). Germline CDR1 LGHDT, CDR2 YNNKEL (reference sequence). This CDR3 has 14 amino acids. V was clipped by 4 bases and J by 8 bases, with 14 bases between them. CDR3 residues: CASSPGGVREKLFF. For the CDR3, the DNA is TGTGCCAGCAGCCCCGGGGGGGTCCGGGAAAAACTGTTTTTT.

The chain joins TRBV9 to TRBJ2-7; 7 nucleotides line up with TRBD1. The CDR3 is 16 residues long. V lost 1 base to trimming and J lost 0 bases; unmatched junction nucleotides: 7. Germline assignment: CDR1 SGDLS and CDR2 YYNGEE. CDR3 nucleotide sequence: TGTGCCAGCAGCGTATCTAGTGGGACAGTCTCCTACGAGCAGTACTTC. It translates to CASSVSSGTVSYEQYF.